One sample yielded the 12 T cell receptor beta chains listed below, sequenced in a study of identical twins. TCRdb reprocessed the 5' RACE reads via MiXCR and lists one record per CDR3 protein. Found here are 1.5 million or so distinct CDR3 sequences, under 35% of them singletons; the top ten hold approximately 0.25%. The sequencing sample was made of cord blood. The receptors were gathered from a newborn girl in good health.

This clonotype was counted at least ten times. This chain uses TRBV4-1 with TRBJ2-1, with TRBD2 as a possible D gene (5 bases). The CDR3 covers 15 residues. V lost 6 bases and J lost 0, with 12 bases in between. Germline values: CDR1 MGHRA, CDR2 YSYEKL. CDR3 sequence (DNA): TGCGCCAGCAGGAGGGTGCAGAGCTCCTACAATGAGCAGTTCTTC. Translation gives CASRRVQSSYNEQFF.

This chain links TRBV2 with TRBJ2-5; the match to TRBD1 covers 11 bases. This CDR3 spans 16 amino acids. Germline values: CDR1 SNHLY, CDR2 FYNNEI. With 2 bases clipped from V and 2 bases from J, the junction kept 4 bases outside the gene matches. CDR3 amino acids: CASSELGTGGQETQYF. In DNA, the CDR3 is TGTGCCAGCAGTGAATTAGGGACAGGGGGACAAGAGACCCAGTACTTC.

This clonotype was detected only a few times. This chain connects TRBV5-1 to TRBJ2-4, with 8 nucleotides matching TRBD2. The DNA matches TRBJ2-7 better at its end, which makes the J call doubtful. The CDR3 runs to 15 residues. Germline V gives CDR1 SGHRS, CDR2 YFSETQ. The CDR3 DNA is TGCGCCAGCAGCTTGGTCTCGGCGGGGGGAGGCGAGCAGTACTTC. Translated: CASSLVSAGGGEQYF.

The chain couples TRBV11-3 to TRBJ2-3; the D gene is possibly TRBD2 (5 bases). V was cut by 5 bases and J by 6 bases, with 12 bases left in between. CDR3 length equals 13 residues. Looked up from germline, CDR1 is SGHNT and CDR2 is YENEEA. CDR3 amino acids: CASSHLASDTQYF. CDR3 coding DNA: TGTGCCAGCAGCCACCTAGCTTCCGATACGCAGTATTTT. The whole variable domain, filled in from reference TRBV11-3 and TRBJ2-3, reads EAGVVQSPRYKIIEKKQPVAFWCNPISGHNTLYWYLQNLGQGPELLIRYENEEAVDDSQLPKDRFSAERLKGVDSTLKIQPAELGDSAVYLCASSHLASDTQYFGPGTRLTVL.

This chain uses TRBV4-1 with TRBJ2-1; 7 bases agree with TRBD2. Looked up from germline, CDR1 is MGHRA and CDR2 is YSYEKL. Trimming cost V 2 bases and J 1 base; bases outside gene matches: 5. This CDR3 comprises 16 residues. The CDR3 spells CASSQPGGRSYNEQFF. As DNA, the CDR3 is TGCGCCAGCAGCCAACCGGGGGGTCGGTCCTACAATGAGCAGTTCTTC.

The chain uses TRBV20-1 and TRBJ2-7; 14 positions match TRBD2. J gave up 4 bases and V 3 bases, and 5 bases lay outside the gene matches. The germline V gene encodes CDR1 DFQATT and CDR2 SNEGSKA (reference sequence). The CDR3 spans 15 residues. CDR3 region: CSARPGLAGAYEQYF. The DNA of the CDR3 is TGCAGTGCTAGGCCGGGACTAGCGGGAGCATACGAGCAGTACTTC.

In DNA form, the CDR3 reads TGCAGTGCTAGGGAACCGGGACTGAACTATGGCTACACCTTC. Amino acid sequence: CSAREPGLNYGYTF. This chain uses TRBV20-1 with TRBJ1-2; D is possibly TRBD1 (5 bases). Germline lookup yields CDR1 DFQATT and CDR2 SNEGSKA (reference sequence). This CDR3 region has 14 residues. V lost 3 bases, J lost 2 bases, and 13 bases lay in between.

The table lists this clonotype with a few counts. V gene TRBV28 combines with J gene TRBJ2-7; D gene uncertain. The CDR3 length is 13 residues. The V gene lost 6 bases and the J gene lost 3 bases, with 12 bases spanning the gap. Looked up from germline, CDR1 is MDHEN and CDR2 is SYDVKM. The CDR3: CASSQGWVYEQYF. The DNA for the CDR3 is TGTGCCAGCAGCCAAGGATGGGTCTACGAGCAGTACTTC.

This clonotype appeared a few times. The rearrangement links TRBV2 to TRBJ2-4, with 7 bases fitting TRBD1. Germline values: CDR1 SNHLY, CDR2 FYNNEI. V lost 8 bases to trimming and J lost 3 bases; unmatched junction nucleotides: 1. This CDR3 contains 12 residues. The CDR3 loop reads CASDRVKNIQYF. The CDR3 DNA sequence: TGTGCCAGCGACAGGGTCAAAAACATTCAGTACTTC.

The J gene is TRBJ1-1, the V gene TRBV7-2; TRBD1 aligns across 12 bases. The germline V gene encodes CDR1 SGHTA and CDR2 FQGNSA. CDR3 length equals 18 residues. The junction had 12 bases not matched to a gene; V was cut back by 2 bases and J by 5 bases. DNA for the CDR3: TGTGCCAGCAGCTTATTTGTTGGGACAGGGGGCGCGAGGACTGAAGCTTTCTTT. Translated: CASSLFVGTGGARTEAFF. Supplemented by reference TRBV7-2 and TRBJ1-1, the full variable domain reads GAGVSQSPSNKVTEKGKDVELRCDPISGHTALYWYRQSLGQGLEFLIYFQGNSAPDKSGLPSDRFSAERTGGSVSTLTIQRTQQEDSAVYLCASSLFVGTGGARTEAFFGQGTRLTVV.

The sample holds a few counts of this clonotype. V is TRBV11-2 and J is TRBJ2-1, with a weak D call TRBD2 (7 bases). The CDR3 has 14 residues. V was shortened by 1 base and J by 9 bases, with 13 bases between the two germline ends. Germline lookup yields CDR1 SGHAT and CDR2 FQNNGV. This CDR3 is CASSLGGGLFEQFF. The CDR3 DNA is TGTGCCAGCAGCTTAGGAGGGGGACTATTTGAGCAGTTCTTC.

The sample holds one count of this clonotype. The conserved phenylalanine or tryptophan normally closing the CDR3 is absent here, so this likely arose from a read error. The chain recombines TRBV7-8 with TRBJ2-1, with unresolved D. The germline gives CDR1 SGHVS, CDR2 FQNEAQ. Trimming cost V 5 bases and J 5 bases, with 13 bases left between them. The CDR3 is made up of 14 amino acids. The CDR3 bases are TGTGCCAGCAGCCCAGTGTCAGGCAACAATGAGCAGTTCTCC. Amino acids: CASSPVSGNNEQFS.